This record looks at one T cell receptor beta chain sequence and its context. Assay: immunoSEQ multiplex PCR; the TCRdb copy retains only in-frame clones and omits some. Among 150,000 to 200,000 clones listed, about 91% were seen once. Germline CDR1 LGHDT, CDR2 YNNKEL (reference sequence). After removal of 5 bases from V and 2 bases from J, the junction contained 8 bases not matched to a gene. CDR3 length: 15 residues. The data derive from a study of blood T cell repertoires in COVID-19. The sample comprised peripheral blood. The receptor was isolated from a woman between 45 and 60 years old with acute or convalescent COVID-19. The chain has TRBV3-1 (or the pseudogene TRBV3-2) and TRBJ2-7; 8 bases line up with TRBD1. Here the CDR3 reads CASSFGQGGTYEQYF. Written as DNA, the CDR3 is TGTGCCAGCAGCTTCGGACAGGGTGGGACCTACGAGCAGTACTTC.